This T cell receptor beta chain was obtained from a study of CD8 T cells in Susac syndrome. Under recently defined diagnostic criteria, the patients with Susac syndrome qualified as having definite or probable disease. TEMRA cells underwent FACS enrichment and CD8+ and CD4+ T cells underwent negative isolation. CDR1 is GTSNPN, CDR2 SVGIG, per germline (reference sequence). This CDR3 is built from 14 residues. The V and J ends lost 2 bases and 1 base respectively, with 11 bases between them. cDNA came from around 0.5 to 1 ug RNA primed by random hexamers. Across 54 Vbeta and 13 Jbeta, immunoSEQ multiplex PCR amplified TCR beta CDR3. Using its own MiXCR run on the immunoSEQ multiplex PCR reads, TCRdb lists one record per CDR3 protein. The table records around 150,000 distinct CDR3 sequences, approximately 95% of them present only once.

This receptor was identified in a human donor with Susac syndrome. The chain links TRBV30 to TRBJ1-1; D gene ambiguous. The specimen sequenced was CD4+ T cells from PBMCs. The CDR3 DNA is TGTGCCTGGAGTTTAGGAATTCAGAACACTGAAGCTTTCTTT. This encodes CAWSLGIQNTEAFF.